This is a list of T cell receptor beta chains from one sample in a study of cytomegalovirus exposure and HLA in healthy donors. The repertoire was sequenced with immunoSEQ multiplex PCR; TCRdb's copy has only in-frame clones and lacks some. The sample has about 120,000 clones, roughly 80% seen once. The sequenced sample consisted of PBMCs. The source is a man over 45 in good health and CMV-seronegative. Both conserved end residues are part of each CDR3. D genes are given only for firm matches. Not every row has a clone size; where given, it reads once, few, many or a size class.

>TRBJ1-5|TRBD1|TRBV5-1|NA
CASSLELGTGFNQPQHF
TGCGCCAGCAGCTTGGAATTAGGGACAGGGTTCAATCAGCCCCAGCATTTT
>TRBJ1-2|NA|TRBV19|NA
CASSFGQGGYTF
TGTGCCAGTAGTTTTGGGCAAGGTGGCTACACCTTC
>TRBJ2-1|TRBD2|TRBV6-5|NA
CASSSGLAGVNEQFF
TGTGCCAGCAGCTCCGGACTAGCGGGGGTCAATGAGCAGTTCTTC
>TRBJ2-3|TRBD2|TRBV4-1|NA
CASSQGLAGGTDTQYF
TGCGCCAGCAGCCAGGGGCTAGCGGGGGGCACAGATACGCAGTATTTT
>TRBJ2-3|TRBD2|TRBV5-4|NA
CASSPRLAGGRSDTQYF
TGTGCCAGCAGCCCCCGACTAGCGGGAGGTCGGAGTGATACGCAGTATTTT
>TRBJ1-6|TRBD1|TRBV30|NA
CAWSTGGAGSPLHF
TGTGCCTGGAGTACAGGGGGAGCTGGTTCACCCCTCCACTTT
>TRBJ2-5|NA|TRBV7-2|NA
CASSPVTMAETQYF
TGTGCCAGCAGCCCAGTTACAATGGCCGAGACCCAGTACTTC
>TRBJ2-2|TRBD1|TRBV11-2|NA
CASSFLTGPDTGELFF
TGTGCCAGCAGCTTTCTGACAGGGCCTGACACCGGGGAGCTGTTTTTT
>TRBJ2-5|NA|TRBV5-1|few
CASSLGTGREETQYF
TGCGCCAGCAGCTTGGGGACAGGGCGGGAGGAGACCCAGTACTTC
>TRBJ2-5|NA|TRBV5-4|NA
CASSRTGIETQYF
TGTGCCAGCAGCCGTACAGGGATAGAGACCCAGTACTTC
>TRBJ2-3|NA|TRBV27|NA
CASSFASGTRDTQYF
TGTGCCAGCAGTTTTGCATCCGGTACTAGAGATACGCAGTATTTT
>TRBJ2-1|NA|TRBV4-3|NA
CASSQSSQDYNEQFF
TGCGCCAGCAGTCAATCCTCCCAGGACTACAATGAGCAGTTCTTC
>TRBJ2-5|TRBD1|TRBV7-2|NA
CASSFTGAETQYF
TGTGCCAGCAGCTTTACAGGGGCGGAGACCCAGTACTTC
>TRBJ2-1|TRBD2|TRBV9|NA
CASSLRTSGGTSYNEQFF
TGTGCCAGCAGCCTCCGGACTAGCGGGGGGACCTCCTACAATGAGCAGTTCTTC
>TRBJ2-3|NA|TRBV27|NA
CASSLTSGLPSTDTQYF
TGTGCCAGCAGTTTAACGTCTGGACTGCCTAGCACAGATACGCAGTATTTT
>TRBJ1-2|NA|TRBV30|NA
CAWGALGPRNRYGYTF
TGTGCCTGGGGGGCCCTAGGGCCCCGCAATAGATATGGCTACACCTTC
>TRBJ1-2|TRBD1|TRBV19|NA
CASSILRQGEGYTF
TGTGCCAGTAGTATCCTCCGACAGGGGGAAGGCTACACCTTC
>TRBJ2-7|NA|TRBV7-3|NA
CASSLIGAGHEQYF
TGTGCCAGCAGCTTAATTGGTGCAGGGCACGAGCAGTACTTC
>TRBJ2-3|NA|TRBV5-4|once
CASSLETSLTDTQYF
TGTGCCAGCAGCTTGGAGACTAGTCTCACAGATACGCAGTATTTT
>TRBJ1-1|NA|TRBV7-2|NA
CASSLSPQTGKAFF
TGTGCCAGCAGCTTATCCCCCCAGACAGGCAAAGCTTTCTTT
>TRBJ2-5|TRBD1|TRBV27|NA
CASRGQYQETQYF
TGTGCCAGCAGGGGACAGTACCAAGAGACCCAGTACTTC
>TRBJ2-3|TRBD2|TRBV4-3|NA
CASSQGVGLAGGRTQYF
TGCGCCAGCAGCCAAGGGGTCGGACTAGCGGGGGGGCGTACGCAGTATTTT
>TRBJ1-1|NA|TRBV6-1|NA
CAGRALREGNTEAFF
TGTGCCGGCAGGGCCCTCAGGGAAGGGAACACTGAAGCTTTCTTT
>TRBJ2-7|TRBD1|TRBV10-3|few
CAIRDRRTYEQYF
TGTGCCATCAGGGACAGGAGGACCTACGAGCAGTACTTC
>TRBJ2-5|NA|TRBV7-6|NA
CASSLGSRGLGEETQYF
TGTGCCAGCAGCTTAGGGTCCAGGGGTCTCGGGGAAGAGACCCAGTACTTC
>TRBJ2-5|TRBD1|TRBV6-5|few
CASSTDRGKETQYF
TGTGCCAGCAGTACAGACAGGGGAAAAGAGACCCAGTACTTC
>TRBJ2-7|NA|TRBV6-1|NA
CASSASGSYEQYF
TGTGCCAGCAGCGCAAGCGGGTCTTACGAGCAGTACTTC
>TRBJ2-7|NA|TRBV7-9|once
CARSLYQGTVNYEQYF
TGTGCCCGCAGCTTATATCAGGGAACGGTTAACTACGAGCAGTACTTC
>TRBJ1-5|NA|TRBV19|NA
CASSIAGNQPQHF
TGTGCCAGTAGTATAGCCGGGAATCAGCCCCAGCATTTT
>TRBJ2-7|TRBD2|TRBV6-1|NA
CASTRRDYIEQYF
TGTGCCAGCACCCGAAGGGACTACATCGAGCAGTACTTC
>TRBJ1-6|TRBD1|TRBV27|NA
CASSLGTGLRSPLHF
TGTGCCAGCAGTCTAGGGACAGGGTTGCGTTCACCCCTCCACTTT
>TRBJ1-1|NA|TRBV6-6|NA
CASKGGLLAGTEAFF
TGTGCCAGCAAGGGGGGGCTTCTAGCGGGCACTGAAGCTTTCTTT
>TRBJ1-1|NA|TRBV20-1|few
CSARRTEAFF
TGCAGTGCTAGACGCACTGAAGCTTTCTTT
>TRBJ2-2|NA|TRBV7-7|NA
CASSLQPGTGELFF
TGTGCCAGCAGCTTACAGCCAGGCACCGGGGAGCTGTTTTTT
>TRBJ2-3|NA|TRBV10-3|NA
CAIRSRESTDTQYF
TGTGCCATCAGGTCTCGGGAGAGCACAGATACGCAGTATTTT
>TRBJ2-7|TRBD2|TRBV19|once
CASRNPGLAGEGSYEQYF
TGTGCCAGTAGAAATCCGGGACTAGCGGGAGAGGGCTCCTACGAGCAGTACTTC
>TRBJ2-7|TRBD2|TRBV27|once
CASRTSSGVGYEQYF
TGTGCCAGCAGAACCTCCAGCGGGGTGGGCTACGAGCAGTACTTC